There are a few counts of the clone carrying this T cell receptor (beta chain). The antigen is undetermined. Extracted RNA was reverse transcribed into cDNA, the sequencing template. Using immunoSEQ multiplex PCR, the repertoire was profiled, and TCRdb retains in-frame clones only, with some absent. The sample yields 160,000 or so clones, roughly 65% seen once. This record comes from a study of CD8+ T cells in alopecia areata. Treatment meaning: oral pan-JAK inhibitor, 5-10 mg twice daily. Per the germline V gene, CDR1 is SGHTA and CDR2 is FQGNSA. Trimming removed 2 bases from V and 5 bases from J, with 10 bases in between. There are 14 residues in the CDR3. Findings of the study overall: In blood and scalp, many expanded lesional clones persisted during tofacitinib. Affected lesional scalp, above all in alopecia totalis/universalis, was more clonal than normal scalp. Scalp clonality and expanded CD8+ clones among the top 100 showed significant decreases with tofacitinib.

The material sequenced was CD4+ T cells sorted from blood, taken at week 4, from a patient treated with tofacitinib. The TCR sequence derives from a human donor with alopecia areata. The rearrangement uses TRBV7-2 and TRBJ1-5; D perhaps matches TRBD1 (6 bases). In nucleotides, the CDR3 is TGTGCCAGCAGCTTACAGGACAGAGATCAGCCCCAGCATTTT. It specifies CASSLQDRDQPQHF.